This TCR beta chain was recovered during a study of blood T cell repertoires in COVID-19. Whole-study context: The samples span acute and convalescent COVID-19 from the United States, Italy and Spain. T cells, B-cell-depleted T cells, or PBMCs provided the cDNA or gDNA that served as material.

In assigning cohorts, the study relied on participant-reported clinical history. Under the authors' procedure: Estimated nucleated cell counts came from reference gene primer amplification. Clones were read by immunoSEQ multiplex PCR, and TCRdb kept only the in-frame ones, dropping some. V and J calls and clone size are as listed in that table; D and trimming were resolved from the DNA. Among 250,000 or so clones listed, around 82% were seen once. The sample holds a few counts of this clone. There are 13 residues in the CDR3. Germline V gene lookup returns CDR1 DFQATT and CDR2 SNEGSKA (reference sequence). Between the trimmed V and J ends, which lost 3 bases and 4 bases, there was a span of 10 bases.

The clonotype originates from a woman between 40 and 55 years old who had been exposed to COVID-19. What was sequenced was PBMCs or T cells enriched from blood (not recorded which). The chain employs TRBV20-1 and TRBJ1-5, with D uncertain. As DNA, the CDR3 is TGCAGTGCTAGTAACATCTTAAATCAGCCCCAGCATTTT. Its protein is CSASNILNQPQHF.